The next 6 T cell receptor beta chains were all read from a single sample in a study of OX40 agonist ivuxolimab in advanced cancers. Repertoires were generated with immunoSEQ multiplex PCR, while TCRdb's copy carries only in-frame clones and drops some. The data hold under 80,000 clones, with about 85% observed a single time. The material sequenced was CD4+ or CD8+ T cells sorted from blood, taken in a trial of the OX40 agonist ivuxolimab. Source of these receptors: an adult with an advanced solid tumor such as melanoma, head and neck, liver or kidney cancer.

The chain couples TRBV19 to TRBJ1-1; 12 bases align to TRBD1. This CDR3 has 15 amino acids. Germline-derived CDR1 and CDR2 are LNHDA and SQIVND (reference sequence). With V trimmed by 4 bases and J by 5 bases, 5 bases remained unmatched. This CDR3 is CASSRDRGRWTEAFF. DNA for the CDR3: TGTGCCAGTAGTAGGGACAGGGGGCGCTGGACTGAAGCTTTCTTT.

This chain uses TRBV19 with TRBJ1-1; D is uncertain. Trimming shortened V by 9 bases and J by 1 base, and 12 bases separated the two germline ends. This CDR3 has 13 residues. The germline V gene has CDR1 LNHDA and CDR2 SQIVND (reference sequence). The CDR3 loop reads CASRPQGNTEAFF. CDR3 in DNA: TGTGCCAGCCGACCCCAAGGGAACACTGAAGCTTTCTTT.

The chain uses TRBV5-4 and TRBJ2-5, with 7 bases aligning to TRBD1. Germline trimming cut 4 bases from V and 0 bases from J; bases unmatched to any gene: 9. Looked up from germline, CDR1 is SGHNT and CDR2 is YYREEE (reference sequence). CDR3 length equals 16 residues. In nucleotides, the CDR3 is TGTGCCAGCAGCCCCGGGGCAGGGGGTGACCAAGAGACCCAGTACTTC. This codes for CASSPGAGGDQETQYF.

This clone was observed once. The chain joins TRBV7-9 to TRBJ2-3, with D perhaps matching TRBD1 (6 bases). This CDR3 comprises 14 residues. Deletions cut 5 bases from V and 3 bases from J, with 12 bases between. CDR1 SEHNR and CDR2 FQNEAQ come from the germline V gene (reference sequence). The CDR3 sequence: CASSPGQLTDTQYF. The DNA of the CDR3 is TGTGCCAGCAGCCCCGGACAGCTGACAGATACGCAGTATTTT. Variable domain in full (rest from reference TRBV7-9 and TRBJ2-3): DTGVSQNPRHKITKRGQNVTFRCDPISEHNRLYWYRQTLGQGPEFLTYFQNEAQLEKSRLLSDRFSAERPKGSFSTLEIQRTEQGDSAMYLCASSPGQLTDTQYFGPGTRLTVL.

V usage is TRBV19 and J usage is TRBJ1-3, with TRBD1 identical over 11 bases. V trimming: 6 bases; J trimming: 4 bases; junction bases outside the gene matches: 2. Germline CDR1 LNHDA, CDR2 SQIVND (reference sequence). This CDR3 region has 14 residues. CDR3 residues: CASRDRGPGNTIYF. CDR3 in DNA: TGTGCCAGTAGGGACAGGGGGCCAGGAAACACCATATATTTT.

The chain carries TRBV11-2 and TRBJ1-6; D gene ambiguous. CDR1 and CDR2 (germline): SGHAT, FQNNGV. V lost 2 bases to trimming and J lost 8 bases, with 7 bases between them. The CDR3 spans 13 residues. The CDR3 here is CASSLIGDSPLHF. The CDR3 DNA is TGTGCCAGCAGCTTAATCGGTGATTCACCCCTCCACTTT.